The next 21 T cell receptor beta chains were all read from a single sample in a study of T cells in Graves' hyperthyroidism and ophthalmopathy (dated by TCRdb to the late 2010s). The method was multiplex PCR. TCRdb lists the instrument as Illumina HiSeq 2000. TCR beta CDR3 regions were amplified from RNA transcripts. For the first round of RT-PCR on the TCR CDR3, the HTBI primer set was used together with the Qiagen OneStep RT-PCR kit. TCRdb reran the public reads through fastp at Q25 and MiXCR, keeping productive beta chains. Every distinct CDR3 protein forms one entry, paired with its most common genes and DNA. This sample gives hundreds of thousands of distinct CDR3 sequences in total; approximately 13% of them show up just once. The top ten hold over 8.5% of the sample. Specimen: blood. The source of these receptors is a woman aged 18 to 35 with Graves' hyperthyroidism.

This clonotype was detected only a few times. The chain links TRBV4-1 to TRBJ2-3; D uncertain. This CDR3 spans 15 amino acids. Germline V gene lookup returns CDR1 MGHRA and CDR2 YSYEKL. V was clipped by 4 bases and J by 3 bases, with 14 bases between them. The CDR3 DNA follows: TGCGCCAGCAGCCCATCAGGAGAAGGGACAGATACGCAGTATTTT. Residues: CASSPSGEGTDTQYF.

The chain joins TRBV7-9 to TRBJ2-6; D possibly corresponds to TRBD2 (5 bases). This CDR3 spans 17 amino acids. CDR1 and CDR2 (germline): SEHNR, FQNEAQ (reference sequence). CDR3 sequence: CGALLAPGVSGANVLTF. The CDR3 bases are TGTGGGGCCCTCCTAGCTCCCGGGGTCTCTGGGGCCAACGTCCTGACTTTC.

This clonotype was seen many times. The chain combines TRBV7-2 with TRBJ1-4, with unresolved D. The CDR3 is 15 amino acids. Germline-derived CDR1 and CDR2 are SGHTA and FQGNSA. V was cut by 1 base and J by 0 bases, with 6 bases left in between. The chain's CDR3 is CASSLVTSTNEKLFF. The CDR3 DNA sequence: TGTGCCAGCAGCTTAGTCACCTCAACTAATGAAAAACTGTTTTTT.

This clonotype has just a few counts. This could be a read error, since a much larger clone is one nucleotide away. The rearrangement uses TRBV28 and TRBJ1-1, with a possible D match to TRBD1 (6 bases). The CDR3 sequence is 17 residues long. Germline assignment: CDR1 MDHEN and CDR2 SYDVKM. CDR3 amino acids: CVSRYAQGYPPFAEAFF. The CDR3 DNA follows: TGTGTCAGCAGATATGCACAGGGATACCCTCCTTTCGCTGAAGCTTTCTTT.

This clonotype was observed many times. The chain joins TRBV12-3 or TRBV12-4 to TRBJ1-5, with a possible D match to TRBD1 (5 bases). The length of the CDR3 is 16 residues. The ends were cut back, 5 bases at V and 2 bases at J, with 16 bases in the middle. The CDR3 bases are TGTGCCAGCAGTCCCCGCGGGGGTTCGCGCAATCAGCCCCAGCATTTT. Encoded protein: CASSPRGGSRNQPQHF.

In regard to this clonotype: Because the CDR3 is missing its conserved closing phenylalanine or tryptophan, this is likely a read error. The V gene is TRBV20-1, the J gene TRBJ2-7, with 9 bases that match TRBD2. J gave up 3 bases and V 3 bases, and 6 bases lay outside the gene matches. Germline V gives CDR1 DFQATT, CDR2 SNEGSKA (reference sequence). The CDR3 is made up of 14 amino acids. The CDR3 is CSASRLAELYEQYL. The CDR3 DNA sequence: TGCAGTGCTAGTCGACTAGCGGAACTCTACGAGCAGTACCTC.

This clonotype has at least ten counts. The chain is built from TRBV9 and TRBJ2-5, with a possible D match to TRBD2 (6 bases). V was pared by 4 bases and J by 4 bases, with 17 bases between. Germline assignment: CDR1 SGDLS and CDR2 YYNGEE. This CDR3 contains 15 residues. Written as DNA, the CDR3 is TGTGCCAGCAGCCCGAACGTGGAGGGGAGAGAGACCCAGTACTTC. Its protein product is CASSPNVEGRETQYF.

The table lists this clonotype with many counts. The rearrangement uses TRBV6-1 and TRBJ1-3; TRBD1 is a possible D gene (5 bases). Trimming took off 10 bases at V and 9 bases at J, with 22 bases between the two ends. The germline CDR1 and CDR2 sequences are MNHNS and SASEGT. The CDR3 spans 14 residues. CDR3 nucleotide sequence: TGTGCCACCTCCCGGGACGGCCTTGAGGGCACCATATATTTT. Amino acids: CATSRDGLEGTIYF.

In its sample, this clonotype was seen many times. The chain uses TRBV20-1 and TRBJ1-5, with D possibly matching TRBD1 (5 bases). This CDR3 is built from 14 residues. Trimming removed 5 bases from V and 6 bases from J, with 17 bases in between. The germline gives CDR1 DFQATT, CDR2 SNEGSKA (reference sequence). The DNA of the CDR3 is TGCAGTGCTTCCCCCCGGGGCCGGGGTCAGCCCCAGCATTTT. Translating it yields CSASPRGRGQPQHF.

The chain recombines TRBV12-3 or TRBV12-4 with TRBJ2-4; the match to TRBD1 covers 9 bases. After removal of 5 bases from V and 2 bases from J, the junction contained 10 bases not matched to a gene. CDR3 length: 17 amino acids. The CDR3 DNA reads TGTGCCAGCAGTCTCGAAATCGGGACAGGGACCAAAAACATTCAGTACTTC. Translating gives CASSLEIGTGTKNIQYF.

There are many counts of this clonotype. In DNA, the CDR3 is TGCGCCAGCAGTGCTACAGAGGGGAATCTCTATGGCTACACCTTC. As protein: CASSATEGNLYGYTF. The rearrangement links TRBV5-1 to TRBJ1-2; possible D gene TRBD1, 5 bases. There are 15 residues in the CDR3. Between the trimmed V and J ends, which lost 5 bases and 4 bases, there was a span of 18 bases. CDR1 is SGHRS and CDR2 is YFSETQ in the germline V gene.

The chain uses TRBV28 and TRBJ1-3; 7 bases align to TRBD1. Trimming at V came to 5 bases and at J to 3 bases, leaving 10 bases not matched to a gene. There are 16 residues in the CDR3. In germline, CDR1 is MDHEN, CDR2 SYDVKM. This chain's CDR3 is CASSITTGDSGNTIYF. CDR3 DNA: TGTGCCAGCAGTATCACTACAGGGGATAGTGGAAACACCATATATTTT.

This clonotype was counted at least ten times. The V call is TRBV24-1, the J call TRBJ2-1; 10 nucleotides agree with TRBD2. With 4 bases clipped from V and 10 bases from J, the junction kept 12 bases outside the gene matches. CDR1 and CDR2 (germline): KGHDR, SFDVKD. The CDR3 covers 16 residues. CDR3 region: CATSDPTSGKTIEQFF. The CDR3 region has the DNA TGTGCCACCAGTGACCCCACTAGCGGGAAGACAATCGAGCAGTTCTTC.

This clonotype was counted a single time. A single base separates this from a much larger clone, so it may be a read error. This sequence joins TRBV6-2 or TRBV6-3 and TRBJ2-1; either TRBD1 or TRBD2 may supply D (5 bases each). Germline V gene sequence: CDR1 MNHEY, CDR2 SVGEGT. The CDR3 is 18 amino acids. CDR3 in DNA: TGTGCCAGCAGCCACGGGACCCCCATCCCCATGTACTACGATGAGCAGTTCTTC. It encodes CASSHGTPIPMYYDEQFF.

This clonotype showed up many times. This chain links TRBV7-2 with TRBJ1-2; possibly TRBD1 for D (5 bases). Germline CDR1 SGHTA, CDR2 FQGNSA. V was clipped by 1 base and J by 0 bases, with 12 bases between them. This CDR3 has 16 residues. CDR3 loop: CASSLVPPTANYGYTF. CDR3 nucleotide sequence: TGTGCCAGCAGCTTAGTCCCGCCGACAGCTAACTATGGCTACACCTTC.

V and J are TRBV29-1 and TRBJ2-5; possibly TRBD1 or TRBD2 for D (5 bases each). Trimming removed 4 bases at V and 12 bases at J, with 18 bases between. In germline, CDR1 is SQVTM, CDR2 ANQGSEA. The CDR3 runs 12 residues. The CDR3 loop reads CSVAPTGPPEYF. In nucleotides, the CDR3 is TGCAGCGTTGCCCCGACGGGACCGCCGGAGTACTTC.

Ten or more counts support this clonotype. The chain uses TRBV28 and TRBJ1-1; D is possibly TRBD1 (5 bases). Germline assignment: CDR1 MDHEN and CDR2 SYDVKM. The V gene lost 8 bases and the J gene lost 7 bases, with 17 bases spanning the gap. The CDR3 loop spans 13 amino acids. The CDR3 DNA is TGTGCCAGCCGTGGGGGGGGGTCGGATGAAGCTTTCTTT. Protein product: CASRGGGSDEAFF.

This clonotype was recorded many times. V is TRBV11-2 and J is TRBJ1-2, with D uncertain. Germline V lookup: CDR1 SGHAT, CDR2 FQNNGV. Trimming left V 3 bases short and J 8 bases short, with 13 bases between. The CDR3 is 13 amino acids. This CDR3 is CASSFGLVGGYTF. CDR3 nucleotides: TGTGCCAGCAGCTTCGGTCTGGTGGGAGGCTACACCTTC.

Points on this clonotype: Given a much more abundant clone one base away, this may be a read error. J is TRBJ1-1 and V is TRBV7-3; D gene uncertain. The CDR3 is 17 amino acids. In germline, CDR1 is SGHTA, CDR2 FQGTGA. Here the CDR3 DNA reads TGTGCCGGCAGCCTTCAACAATTTGGGTCTCTAAACACTGAAGCTTTCTTT. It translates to CAGSLQQFGSLNTEAFF.

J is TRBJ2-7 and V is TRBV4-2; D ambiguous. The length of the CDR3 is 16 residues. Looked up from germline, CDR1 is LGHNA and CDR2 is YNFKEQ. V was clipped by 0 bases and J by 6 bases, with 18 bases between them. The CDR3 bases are TGTGCCAGCAGCCAAGAACCCTGGCCTCTGGACGGCGAGCAGTACTTC. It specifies CASSQEPWPLDGEQYF.

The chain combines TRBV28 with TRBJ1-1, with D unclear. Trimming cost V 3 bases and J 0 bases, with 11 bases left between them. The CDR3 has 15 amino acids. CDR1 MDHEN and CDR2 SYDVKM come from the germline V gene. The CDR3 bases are TGTGCCAGCAGTTTCATAGGTAGAATGAACACTGAAGCTTTCTTT. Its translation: CASSFIGRMNTEAFF.